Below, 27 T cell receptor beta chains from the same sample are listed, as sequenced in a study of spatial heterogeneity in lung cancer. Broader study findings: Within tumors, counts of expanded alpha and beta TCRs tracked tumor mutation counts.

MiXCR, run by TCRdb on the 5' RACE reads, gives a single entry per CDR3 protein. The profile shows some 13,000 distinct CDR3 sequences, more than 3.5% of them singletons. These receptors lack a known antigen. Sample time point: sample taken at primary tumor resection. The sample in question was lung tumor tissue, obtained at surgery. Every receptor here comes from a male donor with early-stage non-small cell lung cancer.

CDR3 nucleotide sequence: TGTGCCAGCAGCTCATCGACAGGGGTCGGTGAAAAACTGTTTTTT. Its protein product is CASSSSTGVGEKLFF. This chain uses TRBV5-6 with TRBJ1-4; 8 positions agree with TRBD1. Per the germline V gene, CDR1 is SGHDT and CDR2 is YYEEEE. Trimming cost V 3 bases and J 7 bases; bases outside gene matches: 8. The CDR3 is made up of 15 amino acids.

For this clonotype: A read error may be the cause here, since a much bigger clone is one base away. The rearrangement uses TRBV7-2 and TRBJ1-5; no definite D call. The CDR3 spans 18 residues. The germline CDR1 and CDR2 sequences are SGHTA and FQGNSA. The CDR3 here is CASSLSLWAMDSDQPQHF. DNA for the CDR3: TGTGCCAGCAGCTTATCTCTTTGGGCGATGGATAGCGATCAGCCCCAGCATTTT. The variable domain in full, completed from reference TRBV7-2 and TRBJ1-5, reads GAGVSQSPSNKVTEKGKDVELRCDPISGHTALYWYRQSLGQGLEFLIYFQGNSAPDKSGLPSDRFSAERTGGSVSTLTIQRTQQEDSAVYLCASSLSLWAMDSDQPQHFGDGTRLSIL.

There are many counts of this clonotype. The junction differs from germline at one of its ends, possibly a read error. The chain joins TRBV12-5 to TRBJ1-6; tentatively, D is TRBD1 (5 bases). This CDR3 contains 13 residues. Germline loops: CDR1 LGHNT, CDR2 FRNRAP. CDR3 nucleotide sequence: TGTGCCAGTGCCCGGGACGGGAATTCACCCCTCCACTTT. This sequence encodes CASARDGNSPLHF.

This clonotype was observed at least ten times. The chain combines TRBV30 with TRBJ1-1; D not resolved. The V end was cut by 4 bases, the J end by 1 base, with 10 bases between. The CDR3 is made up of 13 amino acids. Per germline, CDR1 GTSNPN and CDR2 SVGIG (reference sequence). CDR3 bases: TGTGCCTGGAATGGCCAGTGGAACACTGAAGCTTTCTTT. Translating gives CAWNGQWNTEAFF.

CDR3 residues: CASSQKPGQGMWGCGNEQFF. CDR3 nucleotides: TGTGCCAGCAGTCAAAAACCGGGACAGGGGATGTGGGGGTGCGGTAATGAGCAGTTCTTC. The chain combines TRBV27 with TRBJ2-1, with 10 bases lining up with TRBD1. CDR3 length: 20 amino acids. Germline assignment: CDR1 MNHEY and CDR2 SMNVEV (reference sequence). Unmatched junction bases numbered 23, after V lost 5 bases and J lost 7 bases.

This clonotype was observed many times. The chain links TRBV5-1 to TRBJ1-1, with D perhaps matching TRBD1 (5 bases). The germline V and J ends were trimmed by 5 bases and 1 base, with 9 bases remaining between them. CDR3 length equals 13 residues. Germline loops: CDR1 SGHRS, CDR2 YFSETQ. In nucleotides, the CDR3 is TGCGCCAGCAGTTCCCAGGGGAACACTGAAGCTTTCTTT. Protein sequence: CASSSQGNTEAFF.

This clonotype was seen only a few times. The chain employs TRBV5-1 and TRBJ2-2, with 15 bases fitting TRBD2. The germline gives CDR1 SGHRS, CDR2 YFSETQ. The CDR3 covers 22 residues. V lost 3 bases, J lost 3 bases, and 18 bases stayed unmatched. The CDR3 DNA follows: TGCGCCAGCAGCTCGCCGGGACTAGCGGGAGGAAAGAGGTTCGGGGACACCGGGGAGCTGTTTTTT. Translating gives CASSSPGLAGGKRFGDTGELFF.

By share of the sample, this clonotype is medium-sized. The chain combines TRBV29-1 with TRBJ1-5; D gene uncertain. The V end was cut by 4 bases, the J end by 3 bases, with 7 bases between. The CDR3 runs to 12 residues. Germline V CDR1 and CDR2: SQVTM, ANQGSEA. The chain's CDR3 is CSVGGSNQPQHF. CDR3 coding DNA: TGCAGCGTTGGAGGGTCCAATCAGCCCCAGCATTTT. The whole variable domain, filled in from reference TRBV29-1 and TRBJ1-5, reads SAVISQKPSRDICQRGTSLTIQCQVDSQVTMMFWYRQQPGQSLTLIATANQGSEATYESGFVIDKFPISRPNLTFSTLTVSNMSPEDSSIYLCSVGGSNQPQHFGDGTRLSIL.

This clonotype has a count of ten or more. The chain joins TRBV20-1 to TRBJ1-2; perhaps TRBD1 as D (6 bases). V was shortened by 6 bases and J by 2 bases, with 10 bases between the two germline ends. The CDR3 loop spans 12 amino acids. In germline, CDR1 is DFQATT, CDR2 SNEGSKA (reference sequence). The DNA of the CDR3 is TGCAGTGCAGTCAGGGGCAACTATGGCTACACCTTC. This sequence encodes CSAVRGNYGYTF.

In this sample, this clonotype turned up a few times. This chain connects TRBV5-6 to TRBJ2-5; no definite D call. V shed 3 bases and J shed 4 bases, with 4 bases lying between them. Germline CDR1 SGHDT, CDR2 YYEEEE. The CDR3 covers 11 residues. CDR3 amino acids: CASSCRETQYF. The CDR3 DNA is TGTGCCAGCAGCTGCCGAGAGACCCAGTACTTC.

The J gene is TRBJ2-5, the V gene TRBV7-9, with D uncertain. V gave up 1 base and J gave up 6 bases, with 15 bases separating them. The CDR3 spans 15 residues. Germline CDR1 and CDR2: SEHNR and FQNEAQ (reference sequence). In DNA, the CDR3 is TGTGCCAGCAGCTTAGGCCCCCAGCGTTTGCAGACCCAGTACTTC. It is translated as CASSLGPQRLQTQYF.

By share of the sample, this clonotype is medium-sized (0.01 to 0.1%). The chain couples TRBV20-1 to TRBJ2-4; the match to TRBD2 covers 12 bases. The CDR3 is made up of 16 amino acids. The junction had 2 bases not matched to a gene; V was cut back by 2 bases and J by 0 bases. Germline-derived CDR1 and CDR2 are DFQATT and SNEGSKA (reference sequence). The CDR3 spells CSARLAGGLAKNIQYF. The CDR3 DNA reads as TGCAGTGCTAGACTAGCGGGGGGGTTAGCCAAAAACATTCAGTACTTC.

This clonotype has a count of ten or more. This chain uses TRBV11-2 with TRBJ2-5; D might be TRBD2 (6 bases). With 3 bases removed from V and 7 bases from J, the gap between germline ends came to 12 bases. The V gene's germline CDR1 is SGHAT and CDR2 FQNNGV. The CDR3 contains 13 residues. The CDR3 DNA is TGTGCCAGCAGCTTGATCGGGGGAGTGACCCAGTACTTC. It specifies CASSLIGGVTQYF.

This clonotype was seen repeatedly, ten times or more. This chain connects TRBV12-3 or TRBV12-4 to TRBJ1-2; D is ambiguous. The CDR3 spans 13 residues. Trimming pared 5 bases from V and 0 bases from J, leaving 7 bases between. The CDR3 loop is CASSPAANYGYTF. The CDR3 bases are TGTGCCAGCAGTCCCGCGGCTAACTATGGCTACACCTTC.

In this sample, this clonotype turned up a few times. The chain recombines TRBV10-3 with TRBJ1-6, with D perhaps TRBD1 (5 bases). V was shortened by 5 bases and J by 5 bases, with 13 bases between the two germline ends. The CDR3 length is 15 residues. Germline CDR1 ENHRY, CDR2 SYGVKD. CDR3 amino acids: CAISPRTSNNSPLHF. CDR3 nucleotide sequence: TGTGCCATCAGTCCTAGGACATCCAATAATTCACCCCTCCACTTT.

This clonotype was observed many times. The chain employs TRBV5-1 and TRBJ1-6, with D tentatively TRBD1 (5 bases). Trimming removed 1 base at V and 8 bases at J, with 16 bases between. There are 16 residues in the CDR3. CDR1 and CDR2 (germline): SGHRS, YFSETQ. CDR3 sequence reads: CASSLSWAGTDSPLHF. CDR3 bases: TGCGCCAGCAGCTTGTCGTGGGCAGGGACGGATTCACCCCTCCACTTT.

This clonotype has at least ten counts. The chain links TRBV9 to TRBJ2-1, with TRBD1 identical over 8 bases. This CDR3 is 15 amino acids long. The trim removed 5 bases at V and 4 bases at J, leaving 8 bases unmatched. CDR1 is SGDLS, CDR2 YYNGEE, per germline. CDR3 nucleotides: TGTGCCAGCAGGCTGATAACAGGGGGGTACAATGAGCAGTTCTTC. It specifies CASRLITGGYNEQFF.

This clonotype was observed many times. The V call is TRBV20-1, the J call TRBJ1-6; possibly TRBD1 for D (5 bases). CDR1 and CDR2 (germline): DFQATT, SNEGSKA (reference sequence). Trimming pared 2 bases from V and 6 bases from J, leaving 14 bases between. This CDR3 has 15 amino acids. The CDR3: CSARIRQGVNSPLHF. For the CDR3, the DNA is TGCAGTGCTAGAATTCGGCAGGGCGTTAATTCACCCCTCCACTTT.

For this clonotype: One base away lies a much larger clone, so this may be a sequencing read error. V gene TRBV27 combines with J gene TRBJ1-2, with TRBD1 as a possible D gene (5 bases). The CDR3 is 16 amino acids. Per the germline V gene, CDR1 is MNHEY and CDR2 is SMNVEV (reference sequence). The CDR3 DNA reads TGTGCCAGCAGCCCTAGCATCGCCAGGGCTAACTATGGCTACAACTTC. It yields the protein CASSPSIARANYGYNF.

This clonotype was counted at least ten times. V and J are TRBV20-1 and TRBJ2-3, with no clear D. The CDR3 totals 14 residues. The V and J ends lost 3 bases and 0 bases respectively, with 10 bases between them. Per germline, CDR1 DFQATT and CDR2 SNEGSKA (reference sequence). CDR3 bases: TGCAGTGCTAGGCACCCAACGAGCACAGATACGCAGTATTTT. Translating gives CSARHPTSTDTQYF.

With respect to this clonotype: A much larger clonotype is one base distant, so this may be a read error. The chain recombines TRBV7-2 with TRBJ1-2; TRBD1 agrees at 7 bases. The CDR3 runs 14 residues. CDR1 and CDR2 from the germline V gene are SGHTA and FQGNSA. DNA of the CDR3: TGTGCCAGCGGCTTAGGACAGGCTAACTATGGCTACACCTTC. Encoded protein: CASGLGQANYGYTF.

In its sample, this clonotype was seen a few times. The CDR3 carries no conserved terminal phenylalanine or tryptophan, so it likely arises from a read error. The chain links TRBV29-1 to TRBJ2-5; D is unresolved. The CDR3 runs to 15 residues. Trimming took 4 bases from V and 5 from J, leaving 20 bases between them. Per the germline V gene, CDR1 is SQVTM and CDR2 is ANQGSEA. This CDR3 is CSVVVEYTFRETQYV. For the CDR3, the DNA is TGCAGCGTTGTCGTGGAGTACACCTTTAGGGAGACCCAGTACGTC.

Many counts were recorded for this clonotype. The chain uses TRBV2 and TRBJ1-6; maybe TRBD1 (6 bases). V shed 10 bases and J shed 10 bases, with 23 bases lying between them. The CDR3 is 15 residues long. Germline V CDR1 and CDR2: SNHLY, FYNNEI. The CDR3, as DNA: TGTGCCACCCCCCGAACGGGGGGCCGGGAATCACCCCTCCACTTT. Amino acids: CATPRTGGRESPLHF.

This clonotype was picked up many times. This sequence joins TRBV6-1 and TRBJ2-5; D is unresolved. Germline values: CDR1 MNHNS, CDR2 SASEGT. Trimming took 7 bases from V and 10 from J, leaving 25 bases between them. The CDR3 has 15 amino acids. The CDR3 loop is CASKEISTAAWGQYF. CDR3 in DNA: TGTGCCAGCAAAGAAATCTCGACGGCGGCCTGGGGCCAGTACTTC.

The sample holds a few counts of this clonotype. The CDR3 DNA reads TGCGCCAGCAGCCCTTGGGCTGAGACCCAGTACTTC. Translation: CASSPWAETQYF. The chain joins TRBV5-1 to TRBJ2-5; D remains ambiguous. V lost 4 bases and J 5 bases, leaving 9 bases between the germline ends. The CDR3 covers 12 residues. Germline V gene sequence: CDR1 SGHRS, CDR2 YFSETQ.

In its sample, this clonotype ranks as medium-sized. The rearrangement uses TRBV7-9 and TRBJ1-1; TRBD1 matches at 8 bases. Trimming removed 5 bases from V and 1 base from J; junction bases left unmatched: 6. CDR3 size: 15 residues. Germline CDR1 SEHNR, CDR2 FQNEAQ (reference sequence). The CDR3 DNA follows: TGTGCCAGCAGCCTCTCCGGGACAGGGAACACTGAAGCTTTCTTT. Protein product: CASSLSGTGNTEAFF.

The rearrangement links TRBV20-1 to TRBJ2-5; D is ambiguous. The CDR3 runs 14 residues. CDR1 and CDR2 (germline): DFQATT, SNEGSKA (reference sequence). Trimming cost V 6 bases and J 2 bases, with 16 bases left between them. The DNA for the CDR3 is TGCAGTGCGTTATCTATAGTGGAGCAAGAGACCCAGTACTTC. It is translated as CSALSIVEQETQYF.